The T cell receptor beta chain described here comes from a study of blood T cell repertoires in COVID-19. Study information: There were acute and convalescent COVID-19 samples, and they came from the United States, Italy and Spain. PBMCs, B-cell-depleted T cells, or T cells provided the cDNA or gDNA that made up the material.

The table came from immunoSEQ multiplex PCR; TCRdb's copy has only in-frame clones and leaves some out. The sample includes 200,000 to 250,000 clones, under 90% of them seen just once. This CDR3 has 13 amino acids. Losses at the gene ends were 8 bases for V and 7 bases for J; bases not matched to a gene: 3. The V gene's germline CDR1 is SGHTA and CDR2 FQGNSA. The sample was peripheral blood. The chain joins TRBV7-2 to TRBJ1-4, with 11 nucleotides matching TRBD1. The sequence was obtained from a woman at least 80 years old with acute or convalescent COVID-19. The CDR3 region is CASGQGASEKLFF. The CDR3 DNA reads TGTGCCAGCGGACAGGGGGCTAGTGAAAAACTGTTTTTT. Full variable domain (rest looked up from reference TRBV7-2 and TRBJ1-4): GAGVSQSPSNKVTEKGKDVELRCDPISGHTALYWYRQSLGQGLEFLIYFQGNSAPDKSGLPSDRFSAERTGGSVSTLTIQRTQQEDSAVYLCASGQGASEKLFFGSGTQLSVL.